Listed below are T cell receptor beta chains from one sample, sequenced in a study of neurological immune-mediated disorders. One entry per CDR3 protein results from TCRdb running MiXCR on the 5' RACE reads. Here the sample spans more than 35,000 distinct CDR3 sequences, about 6.9% being singletons. The sample was CD4+ T cells from blood. These receptors were obtained from a woman aged 40 to 50 in good health. The CDR3 runs from the conserved cysteine through the conserved F or W. A D gene is named only where the DNA matches it firmly. Clone size is stated in some rows and not others, as once, few, many or a class when expanded.

CDR3 protein | CDR3 DNA | D gene | V gene | clone size | J gene
CASSLAVVKKLFF | TGTGCCAGCAGTTTGGCAGTCGTGAAAAAACTGTTTTTT | NA | TRBV12-3/TRBV12-4 | many | TRBJ1-4
CAISDHETGNTEAFF | TGTGCCATCAGTGACCACGAGACAGGGAACACTGAAGCTTTCTTT | NA | TRBV10-3 | NA | TRBJ1-1
CASSSTGRVYEQYF | TGTGCCAGCAGTTCGACAGGGCGGGTGTACGAGCAGTACTTC | TRBD1 | TRBV12-3/TRBV12-4 | many | TRBJ2-7
CSAQQGRDQPQHF | TGCAGTGCTCAACAGGGTAGGGATCAGCCCCAGCATTTT | NA | TRBV20-1 | many | TRBJ1-5
CSAGRDQGETQYF | TGCAGTGCTGGCCGGGACCAGGGAGAGACCCAGTACTTC | NA | TRBV20-1 | many | TRBJ2-5
CASTEGGTNTEAFF | TGTGCCAGCACCGAGGGGGGTACAAACACTGAAGCTTTCTTT | NA | TRBV7-2 | many | TRBJ1-1
CASSLAPSGSTDTQYF | TGTGCCAGCAGCTTAGCTCCTAGCGGAAGCACAGATACGCAGTATTTT | TRBD2 | TRBV7-6 | many | TRBJ2-3
CSAPRLSGRGTGYGYTF | TGCAGTGCTCCCCGACTAAGCGGGAGGGGAACAGGTTATGGCTACACCTTC | NA | TRBV20-1 | NA | TRBJ1-2
CASRHQGSYEQYF | TGTGCCAGCCGCCACCAGGGGTCCTACGAGCAGTACTTC | NA | TRBV28 | many | TRBJ2-7
CSARLPADSNQPQHF | TGCAGTGCTAGGTTGCCAGCCGATAGCAATCAGCCCCAGCATTTT | NA | TRBV20-1 | many | TRBJ1-5
CASSPRERNTGELFF | TGTGCCAGCAGCCCCCGGGAGAGAAACACCGGGGAGCTGTTTTTT | NA | TRBV7-2 | many | TRBJ2-2
CSARGQGVSNYGYTF | TGCAGTGCTAGAGGACAGGGGGTTTCTAACTATGGCTACACCTTC | TRBD1 | TRBV20-1 | NA | TRBJ1-2
CASSQDRGQADTQYF | TGTGCCAGCAGCCAGGACAGGGGGCAGGCAGATACGCAGTATTTT | TRBD1 | TRBV7-3 | many | TRBJ2-3
CSGESLPQHF | TGCAGTGGGGAGAGTCTGCCCCAGCATTTT | NA | TRBV20-1 | NA | TRBJ1-5
CASSLGGLATNEKLFF | TGCGCCAGCAGCTTGGGCGGACTTGCAACTAATGAAAAACTGTTTTTT | NA | TRBV5-1 | many | TRBJ1-4
CASSLSGLAAGELFF | TGCGCCAGCAGCTTGTCAGGACTAGCAGCAGGGGAGCTGTTTTTT | TRBD2 | TRBV5-1 | NA | TRBJ2-2
CASSPPRGLGSGANVLTF | TGTGCCAGCAGCCCCCCCAGGGGGCTGGGGTCTGGGGCCAACGTCCTGACTTTC | TRBD1 | TRBV28 | many | TRBJ2-6
CSVLDSYEQYF | TGCAGCGTTCTGGACAGCTACGAGCAGTACTTC | NA | TRBV29-1 | many | TRBJ2-7
CSAPEAQYF | TGCAGTGCCCCAGAGGCCCAGTACTTC | NA | TRBV20-1 | few | TRBJ2-5
CSASGTGGVGSYNEQFF | TGCAGTGCTTCCGGGACAGGGGGTGTGGGCTCCTACAATGAGCAGTTCTTC | TRBD1 | TRBV20-1 | many | TRBJ2-1
CASSGGLAGGHNEQFF | TGCGCCAGCAGCGGCGGACTAGCGGGAGGCCACAATGAGCAGTTCTTC | TRBD2 | TRBV4-3 | many | TRBJ2-1
CASSLAPRGGELFF | TGCGCCAGCAGCTTAGCCCCACGGGGCGGGGAGCTGTTTTTT | NA | TRBV5-1 | many | TRBJ2-2
CSVVNRQANTEAFF | TGCAGCGTTGTGAACCGACAGGCGAACACTGAAGCTTTCTTT | NA | TRBV29-1 | many | TRBJ1-1
CARDHSGATDTQYF | TGTGCCAGAGACCATAGCGGGGCCACAGATACGCAGTATTTT | TRBD2 | TRBV5-3 | many | TRBJ2-3
CASSERLNTEAFF | TGCGCCAGCAGTGAACGGTTGAACACTGAAGCTTTCTTT | NA | TRBV10-1 | NA | TRBJ1-1
CSASWSTEAFF | TGCAGTGCATCGTGGAGCACTGAAGCTTTCTTT | NA | TRBV20-1 | many | TRBJ1-1
CASTGGGSLDEQFF | TGTGCCAGCACAGGAGGCGGGAGTCTCGATGAGCAGTTCTTC | TRBD2 | TRBV12-3/TRBV12-4 | many | TRBJ2-1
CSASMDSNQPQHF | TGCAGTGCTTCCATGGACAGCAATCAGCCCCAGCATTTT | NA | TRBV20-1 | many | TRBJ1-5
CASSPDRAQYF | TGTGCCAGCAGTCCGGACCGGGCCCAGTACTTC | NA | TRBV6-2/TRBV6-3 | NA | TRBJ2-5
CASSLESSGSNSPLHF | TGCGCCAGCAGCTTGGAGTCGTCAGGCTCTAATTCACCCCTCCACTTT | NA | TRBV5-1 | many | TRBJ1-6
CSARLATANYGYTF | TGCAGTGCTAGACTGGCAACGGCTAACTATGGCTACACCTTC | NA | TRBV20-1 | many | TRBJ1-2